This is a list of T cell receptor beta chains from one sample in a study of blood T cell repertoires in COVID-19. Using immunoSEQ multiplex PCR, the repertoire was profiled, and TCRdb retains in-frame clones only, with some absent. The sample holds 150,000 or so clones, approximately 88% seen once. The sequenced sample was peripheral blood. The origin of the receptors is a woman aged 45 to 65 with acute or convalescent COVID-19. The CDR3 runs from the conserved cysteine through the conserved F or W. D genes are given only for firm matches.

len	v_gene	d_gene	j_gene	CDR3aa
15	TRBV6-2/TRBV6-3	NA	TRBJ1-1	CASSPQGTMNTEAFF
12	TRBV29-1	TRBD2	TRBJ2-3	CSVALASDTQYF
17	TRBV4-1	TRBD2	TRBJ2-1	CASSQDAAGVPYNEQFF
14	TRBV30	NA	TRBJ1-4	CAWSPTATNEKLFF
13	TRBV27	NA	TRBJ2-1	CASSLWRGIEQFF
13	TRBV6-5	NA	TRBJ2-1	CATRISGPNEQFF
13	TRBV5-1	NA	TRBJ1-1	CASSFTRNTEAFF
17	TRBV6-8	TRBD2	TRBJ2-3	CASKRVRGTSPTDTQYF
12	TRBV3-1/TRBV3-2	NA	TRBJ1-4	CASSQEREKLFF
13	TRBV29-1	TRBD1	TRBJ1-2	CSVGQGTDYGYTF
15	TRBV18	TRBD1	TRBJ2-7	CASSPPGQGAYEQYF
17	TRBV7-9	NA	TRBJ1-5	CASSLVGPRDSNQPQHF
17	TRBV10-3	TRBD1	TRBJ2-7	CAISRTGGQPLAYEQYF
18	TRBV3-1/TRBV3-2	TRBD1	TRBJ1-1	CASSAHPGQGAPNTEAFF
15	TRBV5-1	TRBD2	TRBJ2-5	CASSSPGLAGETQYF
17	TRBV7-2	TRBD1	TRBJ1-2	CASSLDWTGAGTYGYTF
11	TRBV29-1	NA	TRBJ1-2	CSGQDRGGYTF
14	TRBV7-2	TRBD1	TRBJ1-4	CASSLVQGAEKLFF
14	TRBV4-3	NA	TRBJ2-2	CASSQTSGTGELFF
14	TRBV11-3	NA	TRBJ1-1	CASSLEPGDTEAFF
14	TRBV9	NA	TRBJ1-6	CASSVGRQKSPLHF
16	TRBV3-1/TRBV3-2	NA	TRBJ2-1	CASSQEAAYSYNEQFF
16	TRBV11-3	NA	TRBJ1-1	CASSLDFEKLNTEAFF
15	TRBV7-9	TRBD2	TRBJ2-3	CASSPGGSWTDTQYF
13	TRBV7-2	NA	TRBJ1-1	CASSFREDTEAFF
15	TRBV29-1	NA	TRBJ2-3	CSVKLPARDTDTQYF
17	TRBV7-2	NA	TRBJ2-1	CASSLLPFGGRGNEQFF
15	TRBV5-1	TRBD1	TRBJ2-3	CASSLGGQFTDTQYF
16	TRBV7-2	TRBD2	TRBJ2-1	CASSMPGLAGMNEQFF
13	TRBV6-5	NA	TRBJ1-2	CASSTIGANGYTF
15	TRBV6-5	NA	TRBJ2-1	CASSRLGGIPNEQFF
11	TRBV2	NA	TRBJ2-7	CASRVVYEQYF
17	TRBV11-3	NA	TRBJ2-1	CASSSGGGGPVYNEQFF
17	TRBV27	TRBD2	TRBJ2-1	CASRPTSGGVSYNEQFF
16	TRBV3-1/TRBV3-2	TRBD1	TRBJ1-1	CASRNTPPGGNTEAFF
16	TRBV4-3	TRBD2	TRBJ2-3	CASSQGRGANTDTQYF
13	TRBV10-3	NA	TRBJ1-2	CAISEVEGYGYTF
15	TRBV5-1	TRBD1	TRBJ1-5	CASSLAGTVNQPQHF
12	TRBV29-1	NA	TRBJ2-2	CSVEAGAGELFF
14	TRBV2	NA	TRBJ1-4	CASRTDSFNEKLFF
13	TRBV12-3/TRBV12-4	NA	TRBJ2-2	CASFTANTGELFF
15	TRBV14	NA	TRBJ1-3	CASSPQGGFGNTIYF
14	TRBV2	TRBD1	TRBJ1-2	CASSTLRTGGGYTF
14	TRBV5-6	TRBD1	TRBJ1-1	CASSFRQGVTEAFF
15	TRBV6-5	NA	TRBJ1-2	CASRGSSPVFGGYTF
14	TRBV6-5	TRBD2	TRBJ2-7	CASSSQSGVVEQYF
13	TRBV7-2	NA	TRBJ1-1	CASSLKGDTEAFF
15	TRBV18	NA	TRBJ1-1	CASSPEDRVNTEAFF
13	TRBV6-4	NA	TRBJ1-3	CASSEGPGNTIYF
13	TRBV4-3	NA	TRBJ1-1	CASSQERGTEAFF